Presented here are 32 T cell receptor beta chains from one specimen sequenced in a study of cytomegalovirus exposure and HLA in healthy donors. PCR was performed using 60 Vbeta and 13 Jbeta primers. Here immunoSEQ multiplex PCR was the method, and the copy in TCRdb shows in-frame clones only, minus some. The sample holds approximately 100,000 clones; 70% to 80% are singletons and the top ten take approximately 12%. Sequencing input: PBMCs. The receptors derive from a woman aged 35 to 49 in good health and CMV-seropositive.

This clone was counted once. This chain joins TRBV4-2 and TRBJ2-3; D not certain. CDR1 is LGHNA, CDR2 YNFKEQ, per germline. V gave up 1 base and J gave up 2 bases, with 16 bases separating them. The CDR3 runs 17 residues. The CDR3 coding sequence is TGTGCCAGCAGCCAAGCGAAAAGTGGCGGTACCACAGATACGCAGTATTTT. Translating gives CASSQAKSGGTTDTQYF.

This chain links TRBV25-1 with TRBJ1-4; D may be TRBD1 (5 bases). Germline V CDR1 and CDR2: MGHDK, SYGVNS. The CDR3 covers 14 residues. V was cut by 6 bases and J by 0 bases, with 8 bases left in between. CDR3 region: CASRGPTTNEKLFF. DNA of the CDR3: TGTGCCAGCAGGGGGCCAACAACTAATGAAAAACTGTTTTTT.

The chain recombines TRBV6-5 with TRBJ2-1; 8 bases fit TRBD2. Trimming removed 4 bases from V and 7 bases from J; junction bases left unmatched: 9. The CDR3 covers 15 residues. CDR1 is MNHEY, CDR2 SVGAGI, per germline. CDR3: CASSSKRGLINEQFF. In DNA, the CDR3 is TGTGCCAGCAGTTCAAAGCGGGGGTTAATTAATGAGCAGTTCTTC.

Concerning this clone: Mismatch with germline at one junction end may stem from a read error. The gene calls are TRBV14 and TRBJ1-1, with 9 nucleotides matching TRBD1. Germline CDR1 is SGHDN and CDR2 is FVKESK. This CDR3 region has 14 residues. The chain's CDR3 is CASSVQGARTGAFF. DNA of the CDR3: TGTGCCAGCTCCGTACAGGGGGCGCGAACTGGAGCTTTCTTT. Combining the CDR3 with reference TRBV14 and TRBJ1-1 gives the whole variable domain EAGVTQFPSHSVIEKGQTVTLRCDPISGHDNLYWYRRVMGKEIKFLLHFVKESKQDESGMPNNRFLAERTGGTYSTLKVQPAELEDSGVYFCASSVQGARTGAFFGQGTRLTVV.

V and J are TRBV5-1 and TRBJ1-1; D gene uncertain. V lost 2 bases to trimming and J lost 5 bases, with 19 bases between them. Per the germline V gene, CDR1 is SGHRS and CDR2 is YFSETQ. This CDR3 is built from 16 residues. The CDR3 reads CASSFSSREGRTEAFF. The CDR3 nucleotides read TGCGCCAGCAGCTTTTCTTCCCGTGAGGGTCGGACTGAAGCTTTCTTT.

The gene calls are TRBV7-2 and TRBJ2-6; 7 bases map to TRBD1. There are 18 residues in the CDR3. J was trimmed by 0 bases and V by 5 bases; bases with no gene match: 10. CDR1 and CDR2 (germline): SGHTA, FQGNSA. The CDR3 coding sequence is TGTGCCAGCAGCCCCCGACAGGGAATAGGCTCTGGGGCCAACGTCCTGACTTTC. Amino acid sequence: CASSPRQGIGSGANVLTF.

The gene calls are TRBV2 and TRBJ2-2; no clear D gene. V gave up 7 bases and J gave up 1 base, with 13 bases separating them. The length of the CDR3 is 15 residues. From germline, CDR1 is SNHLY and CDR2 FYNNEI. CDR3 sequence (DNA): TGTGCCAGCAAGTGGTCTCCAGAGAACACCGGGGAGCTGTTTTTT. Its translation is CASKWSPENTGELFF.

V is TRBV10-3 and J is TRBJ2-3; 7 nucleotides agree with TRBD1. The CDR3 is made up of 13 amino acids. Germline values: CDR1 ENHRY, CDR2 SYGVKD. Losses at the gene ends were 8 bases for V and 6 bases for J; bases not matched to a gene: 8. CDR3 bases: TGTGCCATCGCAGACAGGGCAACGGATACGCAGTATTTT. It yields the protein CAIADRATDTQYF.

This chain uses TRBV25-1 with TRBJ2-3; TRBD1 aligns across 9 bases. The CDR3 is 15 amino acids. V lost 2 bases and J lost 1; bases outside the gene matches: 1. Germline CDR1 MGHDK, CDR2 SYGVNS. CDR3 sequence: CASSERTGGTDTQYF. The DNA for the CDR3 is TGTGCCAGCAGTGAAAGGACAGGGGGCACAGATACGCAGTATTTT.

The CDR3 nucleotides are TGTGCCAGCAGTTTAAACAGATACACCGGGGAGCTGTTTTTT. Translation gives CASSLNRYTGELFF. The V call is TRBV27, the J call TRBJ2-2; D is unresolved. This CDR3 contains 14 residues. V was clipped by 2 bases and J by 3 bases, with 7 bases between them. Germline V CDR1 and CDR2: MNHEY, SMNVEV (reference sequence).

CDR3 residues: CASSSAGGETQYF. CDR3 coding DNA: TGTGCCAGCAGTTCTGCGGGGGGAGAGACCCAGTACTTC. The chain is built from TRBV6-6 and TRBJ2-5, with TRBD2 matching 8 bases. CDR3 length equals 13 residues. Trimming removed 4 bases from V and 4 bases from J; junction bases left unmatched: 2. Per the germline V gene, CDR1 is MNHNY and CDR2 is SVGAGI (reference sequence).

This clone was seen just once. The gene calls are TRBV30 and TRBJ2-1, with TRBD2 matching 10 bases. Germline lookup yields CDR1 GTSNPN and CDR2 SVGIG (reference sequence). The CDR3 contains 14 residues. J lost 7 bases, V lost 5 bases, and 8 bases had no gene match. The CDR3 region has the DNA TGTGCCTGGGACCCGGGACTAGCGTTAAATGAGCAGTTCTTC. Amino acid sequence: CAWDPGLALNEQFF.

The chain is built from TRBV29-1 and TRBJ1-4; the D is unclear. V was pared by 5 bases and J by 5 bases, with 12 bases between. Germline lookup yields CDR1 SQVTM and CDR2 ANQGSEA. This CDR3 spans 13 amino acids. CDR3 region: CSVSGYPNEKLFF. In DNA, the CDR3 is TGCAGCGTTTCCGGGTACCCGAATGAAAAACTGTTTTTT.

The chain employs TRBV7-6 and TRBJ2-3; no clear D gene. The CDR3 is made up of 12 amino acids. Per germline, CDR1 SGHVS and CDR2 FNYEAQ. Trimming took off 6 bases at V and 5 bases at J, with 9 bases between the two ends. The CDR3 here is CASSRVEDTQYF. CDR3 coding DNA: TGTGCCAGCAGTAGAGTTGAAGATACGCAGTATTTT.

CDR3 in DNA: TGTGCCAGCGCCAGACAGGGGGCCACCTACGAGCAGTACTTC. It specifies CASARQGATYEQYF. The rearrangement joins TRBV2 to TRBJ2-7; 10 bases align to TRBD1. Germline CDR1 SNHLY, CDR2 FYNNEI. V lost 8 bases, J lost 2 bases, and 6 bases stayed unmatched. This CDR3 has 14 amino acids.

This rearrangement joins TRBV18 to TRBJ1-1; TRBD1 matches 7 bases. From germline, CDR1 is KGHSH and CDR2 LQKENI. The CDR3 is 14 amino acids. The V gene end was trimmed by 6 bases and the J gene end by 0 bases; junction bases not matched to a gene: 4. The CDR3 here is CASSPGQVNTEAFF. CDR3 nucleotide sequence: TGTGCCAGCTCGCCCGGACAGGTGAACACTGAAGCTTTCTTT.

In its sample, this clone was seen a few times. The J gene is TRBJ1-2, the V gene TRBV5-1; D gene unclear. CDR1 is SGHRS and CDR2 is YFSETQ in the germline V gene. This CDR3 has 14 residues. Trimming left V 0 bases short and J 4 bases short, with 10 bases between. The CDR3, as DNA: TGCGCCAGCAGCTTGGTTACGGGGTCCTATGGCTACACCTTC. Amino acid sequence: CASSLVTGSYGYTF.

This clone was counted between two and nine times. This chain links TRBV14 with TRBJ1-4; D might be TRBD1 (6 bases). There are 16 residues in the CDR3. Trimming removed 2 bases at V and 8 bases at J, with 18 bases between. Germline V gene sequence: CDR1 SGHDN, CDR2 FVKESK. The DNA for the CDR3 is TGTGCCAGCAGCCAAATGTTGCCAGGGACAAAAGAAAAACTGTTTTTT. Translated: CASSQMLPGTKEKLFF.

This clone was detected once. V is TRBV18 and J is TRBJ1-1; 10 bases are a match to TRBD1. The CDR3 has 15 residues. Germline V lookup: CDR1 KGHSH, CDR2 LQKENI. Germline trimming cut 4 bases from V and 6 bases from J; bases unmatched to any gene: 8. This CDR3 is CASSRPGTGDAEAFF. DNA for the CDR3: TGTGCCAGCTCACGCCCCGGGACAGGGGACGCTGAAGCTTTCTTT.

This sequence joins TRBV5-4 and TRBJ1-1; D perhaps matches TRBD1 (5 bases). Germline-derived CDR1 and CDR2 are SGHNT and YYREEE (reference sequence). CDR3 size: 11 residues. The V end lost 0 bases, the J end lost 8 bases, and 5 bases lay between the germline ends. CDR3 sequence reads: CASSLAGEAFF. For the CDR3, the DNA is TGTGCCAGCAGCTTGGCAGGGGAAGCTTTCTTT.

In this sample, this clone turned up many times. The chain couples TRBV2 to TRBJ1-4; D is possibly TRBD1 (6 bases). The V gene's germline CDR1 is SNHLY and CDR2 FYNNEI. The CDR3 contains 15 residues. V was cut by 7 bases and J by 10 bases, with 22 bases left in between. The CDR3 reads CASISVSRGQGKLFF. CDR3 nucleotides: TGTGCCAGCATTTCTGTATCGAGGGGACAAGGAAAACTGTTTTTT.

The chain couples TRBV7-9 to TRBJ2-5; TRBD1 is a possible D gene (6 bases). V lost 2 bases, J lost 4 bases, and 11 bases lay in between. CDR1 SEHNR and CDR2 FQNEAQ come from the germline V gene (reference sequence). There are 14 residues in the CDR3. This CDR3 is CASSLSSRGETQYF. The CDR3 DNA sequence: TGTGCCAGCAGCTTATCCTCCAGGGGAGAGACCCAGTACTTC.

Here the CDR3 reads CASSPLSSLGGYGYTF. DNA of the CDR3: TGTGCCAGCAGCCCCCTCTCTTCCCTAGGGGGCTATGGCTACACCTTC. The gene calls are TRBV7-9 and TRBJ1-2; D is perhaps TRBD1 (6 bases). The CDR3 runs to 16 residues. V was cut by 5 bases and J by 4 bases, with 20 bases left in between. Germline CDR1 SEHNR, CDR2 FQNEAQ (reference sequence).

In its sample, this clone was seen once. The chain combines TRBV7-9 with TRBJ1-1; 8 positions match TRBD1. Germline V gives CDR1 SEHNR, CDR2 FQNEAQ (reference sequence). With V trimmed by 5 bases and J by 7 bases, 9 bases remained unmatched. This CDR3 contains 14 residues. For the CDR3, the DNA is TGTGCCAGCAGCCCGAATGGGGGACAGGATGAAGCTTTCTTT. Translation: CASSPNGGQDEAFF.

The V and J genes are TRBV7-2 and TRBJ2-3; 7 nucleotides match TRBD2. Losses at the gene ends were 2 bases for V and 1 base for J; bases not matched to a gene: 3. Germline values: CDR1 SGHTA, CDR2 FQGNSA. The CDR3 is made up of 15 amino acids. The CDR3 region is CASSLRRGGTDTQYF. CDR3 sequence (DNA): TGTGCCAGCAGCTTACGACGGGGGGGCACAGATACGCAGTATTTT.

To note about this clone: An end of the junction does not agree with germline; a read error may underlie this. The chain combines TRBV7-9 with TRBJ2-5, with D maybe TRBD2 (10 bases). The CDR3 runs to 17 residues. The V gene's germline CDR1 is SEHNR and CDR2 FQNEAQ (reference sequence). CDR3 coding DNA: TGTTCCAGCAGAATAGCGGGGGGCGACAGGGGGCAAGAGACCCAGTACTTC. Its translation is CSSRIAGGDRGQETQYF.

This clone was observed a single time. This chain connects TRBV19 to TRBJ2-7, with D perhaps matching TRBD1 (6 bases). The CDR3 is made up of 13 amino acids. Germline assignment: CDR1 LNHDA and CDR2 SQIVND (reference sequence). V gave up 5 bases and J gave up 4 bases, with 12 bases separating them. The CDR3: CASSFGGAYEQYF. CDR3 DNA sequence: TGTGCCAGTAGTTTTGGGGGCGCGTACGAGCAGTACTTC.

The chain uses TRBV7-6 and TRBJ2-5, with D perhaps TRBD2 (5 bases). CDR3 length: 12 amino acids. Per germline, CDR1 SGHVS and CDR2 FNYEAQ. The germline V and J ends were trimmed by 3 bases and 7 bases, with 9 bases remaining between them. This chain's CDR3 is CASSFEEATQYF. CDR3 nucleotide sequence: TGTGCCAGCAGCTTTGAGGAGGCGACCCAGTACTTC.

The table lists this clone with a few counts. This chain links TRBV25-1 with TRBJ1-1; D not resolved. The CDR3 consists of 11 residues. CDR1 is MGHDK and CDR2 is SYGVNS in the germline V gene. Trimming left V 8 bases short and J 1 base short, with 5 bases between. The CDR3 region has the DNA TGTGCCAGCCATAGGAACACTGAAGCTTTCTTT. Residues: CASHRNTEAFF.

This clone was picked up one time. V gene TRBV19 combines with J gene TRBJ1-5; D is unclear. The V and J ends lost 3 bases and 6 bases respectively, with 9 bases between them. This CDR3 is 13 amino acids long. Per the germline V gene, CDR1 is LNHDA and CDR2 is SQIVND (reference sequence). The CDR3 sequence is CASSIAGFQPQHF. In nucleotides, the CDR3 is TGTGCCAGTAGTATTGCGGGATTTCAGCCCCAGCATTTT.

This clone has just a few counts. The CDR3 coding sequence is TGTGCCAGCAGTTACTCAGGACAGGGGGCCAACGTCCTGACTTTC. It translates to CASSYSGQGANVLTF. The chain couples TRBV6-5 to TRBJ2-6, with a tentative D call TRBD1 (6 bases). CDR3 size: 15 residues. Per the germline V gene, CDR1 is MNHEY and CDR2 is SVGAGI. Trimming took off 0 bases at V and 4 bases at J, with 7 bases between the two ends.

The chain is built from TRBV19 and TRBJ1-6; TRBD1 matches 7 bases. Trimming took 3 bases from V and 8 from J; bases not matched to a gene: 1. The germline V gene encodes CDR1 LNHDA and CDR2 SQIVND (reference sequence). CDR3 length: 13 amino acids. The CDR3 nucleotides are TGTGCCAGTAGTATTGACAGGGATTCACCCCTCCACTTT. Protein sequence: CASSIDRDSPLHF.